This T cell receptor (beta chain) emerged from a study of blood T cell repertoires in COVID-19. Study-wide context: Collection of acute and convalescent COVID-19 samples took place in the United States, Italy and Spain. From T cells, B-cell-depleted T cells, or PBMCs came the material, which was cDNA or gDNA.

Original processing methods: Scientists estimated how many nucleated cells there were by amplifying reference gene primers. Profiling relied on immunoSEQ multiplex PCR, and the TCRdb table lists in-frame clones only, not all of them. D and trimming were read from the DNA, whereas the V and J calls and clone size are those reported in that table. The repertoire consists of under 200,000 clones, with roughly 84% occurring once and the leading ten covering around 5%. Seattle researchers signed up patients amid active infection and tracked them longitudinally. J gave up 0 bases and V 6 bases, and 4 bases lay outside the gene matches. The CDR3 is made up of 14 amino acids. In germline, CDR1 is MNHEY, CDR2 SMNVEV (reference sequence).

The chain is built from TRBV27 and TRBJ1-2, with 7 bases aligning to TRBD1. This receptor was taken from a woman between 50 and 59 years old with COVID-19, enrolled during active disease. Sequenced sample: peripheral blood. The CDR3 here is CASSRTGPNYGYTF. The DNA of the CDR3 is TGTGCCAGCAGCCGGACAGGCCCTAACTATGGCTACACCTTC.